This T cell receptor beta chain was identified in a study of T cell responses to AZD1222 COVID-19 vaccine. This CDR3 has 14 residues. From germline, CDR1 is SGHDT and CDR2 YYEEEE. V lost 5 bases and J 5 bases, leaving 16 bases between the germline ends. Here immunoSEQ multiplex PCR was the method, and the copy in TCRdb shows in-frame clones only, minus some. The sample has about 94,000 clones; over 75% are singletons. Source: peripheral blood, taken 28 days after the second AZD1222 dose. The gene calls are TRBV5-6 and TRBJ1-1; D call uncertain. The sequence derives from an adult who received the AZD1222 COVID-19 vaccine. The CDR3 DNA reads as TGTGCCAGCAGATGGGAGGGCCAAGAGACTGAAGCTTTCTTT. Translated: CASRWEGQETEAFF. Based on the CDR3 plus reference TRBV5-6 and TRBJ1-1, the full variable domain is DAGVTQSPTHLIKTRGQQVTLRCSPKSGHDTVSWYQQALGQGPQFIFQYYEEEERQRGNFPDRFSGHQFPNYSSELNVNALLLGDSALYLCASRWEGQETEAFFGQGTRLTVV.